The 18 T cell receptor beta chains listed next were all sequenced from one sample in a study of blood T cell repertoires in COVID-19. Libraries were prepared by immunoSEQ multiplex PCR; TCRdb keeps only in-frame clonotypes and omits some of them. This sample has 45,000 or so clones, with about 90% found just once. The source material was peripheral blood. Receptors were obtained from a woman at least 80 years old with COVID-19, enrolled during active disease.

J is TRBJ1-2 and V is TRBV19, with TRBD1 identical over 7 bases. The CDR3 is 15 amino acids. Germline V gives CDR1 LNHDA, CDR2 SQIVND (reference sequence). V gave up 5 bases and J gave up 7 bases; unmatched junction bases: 13. The CDR3 DNA is TGTGCCAGTAGTGTGGGACAGCTCTTGACTGGTGGCTACACCTTC. Translation: CASSVGQLLTGGYTF.

This clone was observed a handful of times. J is TRBJ2-7 and V is TRBV28; D might be TRBD2 (6 bases). This CDR3 comprises 15 residues. Germline V gene sequence: CDR1 MDHEN, CDR2 SYDVKM. Trimming shortened V by 2 bases and J by 0 bases, and 11 bases separated the two germline ends. The CDR3 here is CASSLPGLISYEQYF. CDR3 nucleotide sequence: TGTGCCAGCAGTTTACCGGGACTCATCTCCTACGAGCAGTACTTC.

The genes are TRBV3-1 (or the pseudogene TRBV3-2) and TRBJ2-7; TRBD1 agrees at 10 bases. Germline CDR1 is LGHDT and CDR2 is YNNKEL (reference sequence). This CDR3 has 16 residues. V lost 0 bases, J lost 3 bases, and 5 bases stayed unmatched. The chain's CDR3 is CASSQDWDRGLYEQYF. The CDR3, as DNA: TGTGCCAGCAGCCAAGATTGGGACAGGGGACTCTACGAGCAGTACTTC.

V gene TRBV28 combines with J gene TRBJ1-3; no reliable D call. The CDR3 extends over 15 amino acids. Per the germline V gene, CDR1 is MDHEN and CDR2 is SYDVKM. V was cut by 3 bases and J by 0 bases, with 9 bases left in between. The CDR3 spells CASSFEPSSGNTIYF. CDR3 coding DNA: TGTGCCAGCAGTTTCGAGCCTAGCTCTGGAAACACCATATATTTT.

The V and J genes are TRBV18 and TRBJ1-1, with unresolved D. CDR1 and CDR2 (germline): KGHSH, LQKENI. Trimming stripped 0 bases from V and 4 bases from J, with 33 bases between. This CDR3 has 22 amino acids. CDR3 residues: CASSPPDRGYGAARIESTEAFF. The CDR3 region has the DNA TGTGCCAGCTCACCACCGGACCGAGGGTACGGCGCAGCGAGGATTGAGAGCACTGAAGCTTTCTTT.

The chain carries TRBV5-1 and TRBJ1-1; D might be TRBD1 (5 bases). Deletions cut 1 base from V and 1 base from J, with 8 bases between. The CDR3 is 14 residues long. The germline gives CDR1 SGHRS, CDR2 YFSETQ. The CDR3 loop reads CASSLNGGNTEAFF. CDR3 bases: TGCGCCAGCAGCTTGAACGGGGGGAACACTGAAGCTTTCTTT.

The genes are TRBV12-3 or TRBV12-4 and TRBJ1-2, with D hard to call. The CDR3 totals 13 residues. Trimming stripped 3 bases from V and 2 bases from J, with 7 bases between. The CDR3 DNA is TGTGCCAGCAGTTTGCGAGGGAACTATGGCTACACCTTC. This sequence encodes CASSLRGNYGYTF.

J is TRBJ2-7 and V is TRBV6-2 or TRBV6-3; a weak D match, TRBD1 (5 bases). The germline V gene encodes CDR1 MNHEY and CDR2 SVGEGT. The CDR3 totals 12 residues. Deletions cut 6 bases from V and 4 bases from J, with 10 bases between. The CDR3 coding sequence is TGTGCCAGCAGCATTACAGGTTACGAGCAGTACTTC. This translates into CASSITGYEQYF.

This rearrangement joins TRBV6-1 to TRBJ1-6; a possible D gene is TRBD1 (6 bases). The CDR3 consists of 16 residues. Trimming stripped 4 bases from V and 9 bases from J, with 19 bases between. Germline V gene lookup returns CDR1 MNHNS and CDR2 SASEGT. CDR3: CASSAPTGNSPSPLHF. For the CDR3, the DNA is TGTGCCAGCAGTGCGCCCACAGGGAATTCACCTTCACCCCTCCACTTT.

This chain links TRBV18 with TRBJ1-1; maybe TRBD1 (5 bases). V shed 0 bases and J shed 6 bases, with 14 bases lying between them. Germline loops: CDR1 KGHSH, CDR2 LQKENI. This CDR3 is 15 amino acids long. The CDR3 here is CASSPPRGGYAEAFF. Written as DNA, the CDR3 is TGTGCCAGCTCACCACCGAGGGGAGGATACGCTGAAGCTTTCTTT. Full variable domain (rest looked up from reference TRBV18 and TRBJ1-1): NAGVMQNPRHLVRRRGQEARLRCSPMKGHSHVYWYRQLPEEGLKFMVYLQKENIIDESGMPKERFSAEFPKEGPSILRIQQVVRGDSAAYFCASSPPRGGYAEAFFGQGTRLTVV.

Here the CDR3 DNA reads TGTGCCATCAGTGGACAGGGCAAATCCACTGAAGCTTTCTTT. This translates into CAISGQGKSTEAFF. This chain joins TRBV10-3 and TRBJ1-1; 7 bases fit TRBD1. Germline loops: CDR1 ENHRY, CDR2 SYGVKD. The CDR3 loop spans 14 amino acids. With 4 bases clipped from V and 4 bases from J, the junction kept 6 bases outside the gene matches.

In this sample, this clone turned up once. The rearrangement joins TRBV5-1 to TRBJ1-1; D is unclear. The germline gives CDR1 SGHRS, CDR2 YFSETQ. V dropped 2 bases and J dropped 5 bases, with 13 bases sitting between them. CDR3 length equals 14 residues. CDR3 loop: CASSFGETRTEAFF. CDR3 nucleotide sequence: TGCGCCAGCAGCTTCGGAGAGACGAGGACTGAAGCTTTCTTT. The full variable domain, its missing parts supplied by reference TRBV5-1 and TRBJ1-1, is KAGVTQTPRYLIKTRGQQVTLSCSPISGHRSVSWYQQTPGQGLQFLFEYFSETQRNKGNFPGRFSGRQFSNSRSEMNVSTLELGDSALYLCASSFGETRTEAFFGQGTRLTVV.

This clone was seen just once. The rearrangement joins TRBV7-2 to TRBJ2-1, with D possibly TRBD2 on 7 matching bases. This CDR3 comprises 15 residues. Per the germline V gene, CDR1 is SGHTA and CDR2 is FQGNSA. Trimming left V 5 bases short and J 6 bases short, with 17 bases between. CDR3 DNA: TGTGCCAGCAGCCCCGAGGGGGGCGGGGGCAATGAGCAGTTCTTC. Encoded protein: CASSPEGGGGNEQFF. Drawing the rest from reference TRBV7-2 and TRBJ2-1, the complete variable domain is GAGVSQSPSNKVTEKGKDVELRCDPISGHTALYWYRQSLGQGLEFLIYFQGNSAPDKSGLPSDRFSAERTGGSVSTLTIQRTQQEDSAVYLCASSPEGGGGNEQFFGPGTRLTVL.

V and J are TRBV19 and TRBJ2-5, with a tentative D call TRBD2 (7 bases). Germline V gene data show CDR1 as LNHDA and CDR2 as SQIVND (reference sequence). V dropped 5 bases and J dropped 2 bases, with 21 bases sitting between them. The CDR3 runs 17 residues. The DNA for the CDR3 is TGTGCCAGTAGTCCACGCGGGGGCGAGGGCACGCAAGAGACCCAGTACTTC. Translation gives CASSPRGGEGTQETQYF.

The V call is TRBV28, the J call TRBJ1-2, with TRBD1 matching over 8 bases. Germline loops: CDR1 MDHEN, CDR2 SYDVKM. The CDR3 runs 15 residues. Losses at the gene ends were 2 bases for V and 3 bases for J; bases not matched to a gene: 5. The CDR3 nucleotides read TGTGCCAGCAGTTTACAGGGGGCCGGGGACTATGGCTACACCTTC. It yields the protein CASSLQGAGDYGYTF.

The rearrangement links TRBV28 to TRBJ1-2; no clear D. Germline V gives CDR1 MDHEN, CDR2 SYDVKM. Trimming stripped 3 bases from V and 4 bases from J, with 12 bases between. There are 14 residues in the CDR3. DNA of the CDR3: TGTGCCAGCAGTTTGCTCCCCCAGCGCTATGGCTACACCTTC. This gives the protein CASSLLPQRYGYTF.

The V and J genes are TRBV19 and TRBJ2-7, with D hard to call. This CDR3 contains 14 residues. Germline V gives CDR1 LNHDA, CDR2 SQIVND (reference sequence). Trimming removed 5 bases at V and 2 bases at J, with 13 bases between. The CDR3 DNA follows: TGTGCCAGTAGTGTCCGCGACGGAGCCTACGAGCAGTACTTC. Its protein is CASSVRDGAYEQYF.

The V and J genes are TRBV13 and TRBJ2-1, with TRBD2 matching 14 bases. The germline gives CDR1 PRHDT, CDR2 FYEKMQ (reference sequence). The CDR3 covers 16 residues. The J segment lost 9 bases and the V segment lost 5 bases, leaving 9 bases of the junction unmatched. CDR3 in DNA: TGTGCCAGCAGCCTTTCGGGACTAGCGGGAGCGAGTGAGCAGTTCTTC. This codes for CASSLSGLAGASEQFF.